The 7 T cell receptor beta chains presented below share a single source sample, sequenced in a study of OX40 agonist ivuxolimab in advanced cancers. The library was prepared using the immunoSEQ multiplex PCR assay. Drawn from immuneACCESS, this table holds only the in-frame rearrangements with V and J called that TCRdb kept. Clones are partly lost; checked studies trace under half to an unresolved V gene and leave the rest unexplained. This sample holds about 72,000 clones; 81% were observed only once. Clones ranked in the top ten supply more than 4% of the sample. The sample in question was CD4+ or CD8+ T cells sorted from blood, obtained in a trial of the OX40 agonist ivuxolimab. The receptor source for this set is an adult with an advanced solid tumor such as melanoma, head and neck, liver or kidney cancer.

This clone was seen a single time. This chain joins TRBV19 and TRBJ2-5, with 14 bases that match TRBD2. This CDR3 comprises 16 residues. V dropped 5 bases and J dropped 5; count of bases not matched to a gene: 7. CDR1 and CDR2 from the germline V gene are LNHDA and SQIVND (reference sequence). CDR3 DNA sequence: TGTGCCAGTAGTTTCGCCGGGACTAGCGGGAGTGAGACCCAGTACTTC. Its translation: CASSFAGTSGSETQYF.

This rearrangement joins TRBV7-9 to TRBJ2-3; D may be TRBD1 or TRBD2 (5 bases each). Trimming removed 1 base from V and 9 bases from J, with 11 bases in between. Germline loops: CDR1 SEHNR, CDR2 FQNEAQ (reference sequence). The CDR3 has 13 amino acids. The CDR3 loop is CASSLVVEGTQYF. The CDR3 bases are TGTGCCAGCAGCTTAGTCGTTGAGGGGACGCAGTATTTT. The variable domain in full, with the rest retrieved from reference TRBV7-9 and TRBJ2-3, is DTGVSQNPRHKITKRGQNVTFRCDPISEHNRLYWYRQTLGQGPEFLTYFQNEAQLEKSRLLSDRFSAERPKGSFSTLEIQRTEQGDSAMYLCASSLVVEGTQYFGPGTRLTVL.

V usage is TRBV4-3 and J usage is TRBJ2-7; weak D call: TRBD2 (5 bases). The germline gives CDR1 LGHNA, CDR2 YSLEER. The CDR3 contains 15 residues. Trimming took off 1 base at V and 0 bases at J, with 10 bases between the two ends. In DNA form, the CDR3 reads TGCGCCAGCAGCCAAGTGGTAGCGTCCTCCTACGAGCAGTACTTC. This gives the protein CASSQVVASSYEQYF.

This chain links TRBV5-1 with TRBJ2-7; 14 nucleotides match TRBD2. CDR1 and CDR2 (germline): SGHRS, YFSETQ. The CDR3 consists of 16 residues. With V trimmed by 4 bases and J by 3 bases, 6 bases remained unmatched. In DNA, the CDR3 is TGCGCCAGCAGCCCAGGCGGGACTAGCGGGGGCTACGAGCAGTACTTC. Translating gives CASSPGGTSGGYEQYF.

The V call is TRBV7-9, the J call TRBJ2-5, with 8 bases matching TRBD2. V trimming: 4 bases; J trimming: 3 bases; junction bases outside the gene matches: 1. Germline CDR1 reads SEHNR; CDR2 reads FQNEAQ (reference sequence). The CDR3 is 13 residues long. CDR3 DNA: TGTGCCAGCAGCTCGACTAGCGAAGAGACCCAGTACTTC. It codes for CASSSTSEETQYF.

The chain combines TRBV30 with TRBJ1-5; D may be TRBD1 (5 bases). The CDR3 spans 12 residues. Germline lookup yields CDR1 GTSNPN and CDR2 SVGIG (reference sequence). V was trimmed by 0 bases and J by 16 bases, leaving 16 bases between them. The CDR3 reads CAWSVILGAPHF. CDR3 bases: TGTGCCTGGAGTGTTATTCTTGGGGCCCCCCATTTT.

The chain has TRBV30 and TRBJ2-4, with a weak D call TRBD1 (5 bases). V was clipped by 2 bases and J by 6 bases, with 8 bases between them. CDR1 and CDR2 from the germline V gene are GTSNPN and SVGIG (reference sequence). This CDR3 has 12 amino acids. CDR3 bases: TGTGCCTGGAGTTTGCAGGGAAACATTCAGTACTTC. It codes for CAWSLQGNIQYF.